The 2 T cell receptor beta chains below all came from one sample that was sequenced in a study of a mutant IDH1 vaccine in newly diagnosed glioma. Specified time point: week 23, last vaccination. Mutant IDH1 20-mer peptide, at 300 ug, made up each vaccine dose, with topical imiquimod. No antigen is known for these receptors. The protocol was immunoSEQ multiplex PCR, while the TCRdb copy is restricted to in-frame clones and leaves out a portion. Of tens of thousands of clones in the sample, about 75% are singletons; the top ten hold 5.3%. The input for sequencing was PBMCs, taken from a glioma patient whose treatment included an IDH1 peptide vaccine. These receptors originate from a man between 45 and 60 years old with glioma.

The rearrangement joins TRBV29-1 to TRBJ2-1; D gene unclear. Per germline, CDR1 SQVTM and CDR2 ANQGSEA. This CDR3 comprises 14 residues. Deletions cut 1 base from V and 8 bases from J, with 15 bases between. The CDR3 nucleotides read TGCAGCGTTGAAGGGACGTATCCAGACGATGAGCAGTTCTTC. As protein: CSVEGTYPDDEQFF.

The chain has TRBV5-1 and TRBJ2-5; 9 bases line up with TRBD1. V was clipped by 2 bases and J by 4 bases; unmatched bases: 3. CDR1 is SGHRS, CDR2 YFSETQ, per germline. The CDR3 has 14 residues. The CDR3 here is CASSLTGGGETQYF. CDR3 DNA sequence: TGCGCCAGCAGCTTAACAGGGGGCGGAGAGACCCAGTACTTC.